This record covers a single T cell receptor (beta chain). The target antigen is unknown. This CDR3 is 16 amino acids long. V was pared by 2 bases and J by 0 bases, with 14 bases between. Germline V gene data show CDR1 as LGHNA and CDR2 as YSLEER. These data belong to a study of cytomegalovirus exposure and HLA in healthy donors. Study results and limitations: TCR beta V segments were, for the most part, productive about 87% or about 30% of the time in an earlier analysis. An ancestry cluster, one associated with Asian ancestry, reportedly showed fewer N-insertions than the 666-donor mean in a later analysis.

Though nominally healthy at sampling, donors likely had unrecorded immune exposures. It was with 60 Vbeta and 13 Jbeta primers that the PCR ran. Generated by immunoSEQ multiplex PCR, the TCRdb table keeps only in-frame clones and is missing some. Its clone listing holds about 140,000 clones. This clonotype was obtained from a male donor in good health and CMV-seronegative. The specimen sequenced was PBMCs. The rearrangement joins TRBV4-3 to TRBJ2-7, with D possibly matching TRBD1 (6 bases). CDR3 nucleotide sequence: TGCGCCAGCAGCCAACGGCCAGGGGCCTTCTCCTACGAGCAGTACTTC. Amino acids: CASSQRPGAFSYEQYF.